Below, 32 T cell receptor beta chains from the same sample are listed, as sequenced in a study of blood T cell repertoires in COVID-19. The data were produced by immunoSEQ multiplex PCR, yet TCRdb's version contains in-frame clones alone and is incomplete. The top ten clones hold around 1.6% of a sample with around 200,000 clones, almost 90% of them seen once. Sequencing was carried out using peripheral blood. All receptors derive from a man younger than 35 with active or convalescent COVID-19.

The genes are TRBV5-1 and TRBJ2-7; 8 bases align to TRBD1. The CDR3 has 16 residues. Germline CDR1 and CDR2: SGHRS and YFSETQ. The junction had 7 bases not matched to a gene; V was cut back by 2 bases and J by 0 bases. The DNA of the CDR3 is TGCGCCAGCAGCTTAATTGGGACAGGATACTCCTACGAGCAGTACTTC. It encodes CASSLIGTGYSYEQYF.

This chain connects TRBV19 to TRBJ1-6; 9 bases line up with TRBD1. Germline trimming cut 5 bases from V and 7 bases from J; bases unmatched to any gene: 6. The CDR3 spans 15 residues. Looked up from germline, CDR1 is LNHDA and CDR2 is SQIVND (reference sequence). The CDR3 here is CASSEEGTGNSPLHF. DNA for the CDR3: TGTGCCAGTAGTGAAGAAGGGACAGGGAATTCACCCCTCCACTTT.

The gene calls are TRBV3-1 (or the pseudogene TRBV3-2) and TRBJ2-1; 9 bases align to TRBD1. The CDR3 runs to 14 residues. Losses at the gene ends were 8 bases for V and 7 bases for J; bases not matched to a gene: 9. The germline V gene encodes CDR1 LGHDT and CDR2 YNNKEL (reference sequence). CDR3 sequence: CASQRTGVENEQFF. In DNA form, the CDR3 reads TGTGCCAGCCAAAGGACAGGGGTGGAAAATGAGCAGTTCTTC.

The chain couples TRBV7-2 to TRBJ1-4; possibly TRBD1 for D (5 bases). Germline V gene lookup returns CDR1 SGHTA and CDR2 FQGNSA. V gave up 3 bases and J gave up 7 bases, with 12 bases separating them. The CDR3 is 14 amino acids. The CDR3 sequence: CASSFGHTGEKLFF. The CDR3 nucleotides read TGTGCCAGCAGCTTCGGACACACGGGTGAAAAACTGTTTTTT.

The CDR3 DNA is TGTGCCAGCAGCTTAGTCCCCAACAATGAGCAGTTCTTC. Translation gives CASSLVPNNEQFF. The rearrangement uses TRBV11-2 and TRBJ2-1; D is unresolved. The CDR3 sequence is 13 residues long. The germline V gene has CDR1 SGHAT and CDR2 FQNNGV. V lost 1 base and J 5 bases, leaving 6 bases between the germline ends.

The chain recombines TRBV11-2 with TRBJ2-3, with D maybe TRBD2 (6 bases). In germline, CDR1 is SGHAT, CDR2 FQNNGV. The CDR3 is 11 amino acids. Trimming cost V 4 bases and J 11 bases, with 10 bases left between them. The CDR3 protein is CASSWDLGQYF. The DNA for the CDR3 is TGTGCCAGCAGCTGGGACTTGGGGCAGTATTTT.

The chain links TRBV7-2 to TRBJ2-3; 8 bases match TRBD1. Germline V gene lookup returns CDR1 SGHTA and CDR2 FQGNSA. The CDR3 is 15 residues long. V lost 5 bases to trimming and J lost 6 bases; unmatched junction nucleotides: 10. The CDR3 DNA follows: TGTGCCAGCAGCACCGAGACAGGGGCGGGGGATACGCAGTATTTT. It yields the protein CASSTETGAGDTQYF.

The CDR3 loop reads CASSLRDRYNEQFF. DNA of the CDR3: TGTGCCAGTAGCCTCCGGGACAGGTACAATGAGCAGTTCTTC. This chain uses TRBV19 with TRBJ2-1, with 8 bases identical to TRBD1. Trimming at V came to 6 bases and at J to 4 bases, leaving 5 bases not matched to a gene. Germline V gene data show CDR1 as LNHDA and CDR2 as SQIVND (reference sequence). The length of the CDR3 is 14 residues. Using reference TRBV19 and TRBJ2-1 for the parts outside the CDR3, the full variable domain is DGGITQSPKYLFRKEGQNVTLSCEQNLNHDAMYWYRQDPGQGLRLIYYSQIVNDFQKGDIAEGYSVSREKKESFPLTVTSAQKNPTAFYLCASSLRDRYNEQFFGPGTRLTVL.

This chain links TRBV4-3 with TRBJ2-3, with unresolved D. CDR1 is LGHNA and CDR2 is YSLEER in the germline V gene. V lost 4 bases, J lost 3 bases, and 14 bases lay in between. This CDR3 spans 15 amino acids. CDR3 amino acids: CASSLVGGGTDTQYF. The CDR3 coding sequence is TGCGCCAGCAGCCTGGTTGGCGGCGGAACAGATACGCAGTATTTT.

This clone was observed a single time. V gene TRBV27 combines with J gene TRBJ1-2; D is undetermined. CDR1 is MNHEY, CDR2 SMNVEV, per germline (reference sequence). The CDR3 runs to 13 residues. V was cut by 1 base and J by 7 bases, with 10 bases left in between. In DNA form, the CDR3 reads TGTGCCAGCAGTTTATATCCGGGGTTTGGCTACACCTTC. It is translated as CASSLYPGFGYTF.

This clone was seen once. The CDR3 reads CASSLTLGSMTTDTQYF. In DNA form, the CDR3 reads TGTGCCAGCAGCTTGACTCTAGGCTCTATGACCACAGATACGCAGTATTTT. The V gene is TRBV5-6, the J gene TRBJ2-3; no clear D. V was pared by 1 base and J by 2 bases, with 17 bases between. CDR1 is SGHDT, CDR2 YYEEEE, per germline. There are 17 residues in the CDR3.

CDR3 DNA sequence: TGTGCCAGCAGCCGCATTCGGGGTATCCAAGAGACCCAGTACTTC. This encodes CASSRIRGIQETQYF. V is TRBV5-8 and J is TRBJ2-5; D is possibly TRBD2 (5 bases). The CDR3 is 15 amino acids. CDR1 is SGHTS and CDR2 is YDEGEE in the germline V gene. The germline V and J ends were trimmed by 4 bases and 1 base, with 14 bases remaining between them.

This chain connects TRBV11-2 to TRBJ1-2; D is possibly TRBD1 (6 bases). The V gene lost 6 bases and the J gene lost 2 bases, with 19 bases spanning the gap. Germline CDR1 reads SGHAT; CDR2 reads FQNNGV. The CDR3 sequence is 16 residues long. The CDR3: CASSLGAGEINYGYTF. In DNA form, the CDR3 reads TGTGCCAGCAGTCTGGGGGCAGGGGAGATAAACTATGGCTACACCTTC.

The chain joins TRBV5-1 to TRBJ1-1; 10 bases map to TRBD1. V gave up 4 bases and J gave up 1 base; unmatched junction bases: 7. Germline CDR1 and CDR2: SGHRS and YFSETQ. There are 16 residues in the CDR3. CDR3 residues: CASSPRQGASNTEAFF. In nucleotides, the CDR3 is TGCGCCAGCAGCCCCCGACAGGGGGCTTCGAACACTGAAGCTTTCTTT.

The chain carries TRBV24-1 and TRBJ2-2; TRBD2 agrees at 7 bases. The CDR3 sequence is 16 residues long. CDR1 KGHDR and CDR2 SFDVKD come from the germline V gene. Germline trimming cut 5 bases from V and 1 base from J; bases unmatched to any gene: 6. As DNA, the CDR3 is TGTGCCACCAGTGCCCCAGAGCGGGGGAACACCGGGGAGCTGTTTTTT. Residues: CATSAPERGNTGELFF.

CDR3 sequence: CAWSEQGADGYTF. CDR3 coding DNA: TGTGCCTGGAGTGAGCAGGGGGCCGATGGCTACACCTTC. V usage is TRBV30 and J usage is TRBJ1-2; 8 positions agree with TRBD1. The CDR3 covers 13 residues. Germline V CDR1 and CDR2: GTSNPN, SVGIG (reference sequence). The V and J ends lost 1 base and 6 bases, in that order; junction bases with no gene match: 4. The full variable domain, with the rest looked up from reference TRBV30 and TRBJ1-2, is SQTIHQWPATLVQPVGSPLSLECTVEGTSNPNLYWYRQAAGRGLQLLFYSVGIGQISSEVPQNLSASRPQDRQFILSSKKLLLSDSGFYLCAWSEQGADGYTFGSGTRLTVV.

The CDR3 region is CASSLVSASLDYTF. In nucleotides, the CDR3 is TGTGCCAGCAGTTTAGTGTCGGCTAGCTTGGACTACACCTTC. The chain recombines TRBV27 with TRBJ1-2; D not resolved. This CDR3 comprises 14 residues. V lost 2 bases, J lost 10 bases, and 17 bases lay in between. CDR1 and CDR2 from the germline V gene are MNHEY and SMNVEV (reference sequence).

The gene calls are TRBV9 and TRBJ2-2, with 7 nucleotides matching TRBD2. The CDR3 is 15 residues long. V trimming: 4 bases; J trimming: 9 bases; junction bases outside the gene matches: 12. Germline V gene sequence: CDR1 SGDLS, CDR2 YYNGEE. The CDR3 protein is CASSPQTSSKRELFF. CDR3 nucleotide sequence: TGTGCCAGCAGCCCACAGACTAGCTCCAAACGGGAGCTGTTTTTT.

The chain combines TRBV19 with TRBJ1-1; a possible D gene is TRBD1 (6 bases). V lost 5 bases and J lost 0, with 13 bases in between. CDR1 and CDR2 from the germline V gene are LNHDA and SQIVND (reference sequence). This CDR3 has 15 amino acids. The CDR3, as DNA: TGTGCCAGTAGTCCACAGGACAGCCTGAACACTGAAGCTTTCTTT. This encodes CASSPQDSLNTEAFF.

This clone has a handful of counts. The chain combines TRBV3-1 (or the pseudogene TRBV3-2) with TRBJ1-6, with a weak D call TRBD1 (6 bases). From germline, CDR1 is LGHDT and CDR2 YNNKEL (reference sequence). Between the trimmed V and J ends, which lost 1 base and 14 bases, there was a span of 21 bases. The length of the CDR3 is 16 residues. The CDR3 region has the DNA TGTGCCAGCAGCCAAGGGATGGGGGCAAGGCGGTTGGCCCTCCACTTT. Translating gives CASSQGMGARRLALHF.

V and J are TRBV5-6 and TRBJ2-7; no clear D gene. Trimming cost V 0 bases and J 3 bases, with 10 bases left between them. This CDR3 is built from 14 residues. The germline V gene has CDR1 SGHDT and CDR2 YYEEEE. The CDR3 region is CASSLGDIHYEQYF. CDR3 bases: TGTGCCAGCAGCTTGGGAGACATTCACTACGAGCAGTACTTC.

This chain connects TRBV4-1 to TRBJ1-2; TRBD1 matches at 9 bases. Trimming removed 4 bases from V and 4 bases from J; junction bases left unmatched: 4. CDR1 and CDR2 from the germline V gene are MGHRA and YSYEKL. The CDR3 is 14 residues long. The CDR3 nucleotides read TGCGCCAGCAGCCTGGGACAGGGAAGCTATGGCTACACCTTC. This gives the protein CASSLGQGSYGYTF.

The chain joins TRBV24-1 to TRBJ2-1; a weak D match, TRBD1 (5 bases). Germline V CDR1 and CDR2: KGHDR, SFDVKD. The CDR3 spans 15 residues. Trimming removed 5 bases at V and 0 bases at J, with 10 bases between. CDR3 residues: CATSGGQGSYNEQFF. The CDR3 DNA sequence: TGTGCCACCAGTGGGGGCCAAGGCTCCTACAATGAGCAGTTCTTC.

The chain uses TRBV25-1 and TRBJ2-1, with a possible D match to TRBD1 (6 bases). The CDR3 length is 13 residues. The germline CDR1 and CDR2 sequences are MGHDK and SYGVNS. V lost 4 bases to trimming and J lost 4 bases, with 8 bases between them. The CDR3: CASSVGAYNEQFF. The CDR3 DNA sequence: TGTGCCAGCAGTGTGGGGGCGTACAATGAGCAGTTCTTC.

The rearrangement links TRBV7-8 to TRBJ2-7; the match to TRBD2 covers 13 bases. V shed 7 bases, J shed 3 bases, and the junction held 9 bases outside the gene matches. CDR1 SGHVS and CDR2 FQNEAQ come from the germline V gene. This CDR3 contains 16 residues. CDR3 amino acids: CASIAGTSGEFYEQYF. The CDR3 coding sequence is TGTGCCAGCATAGCGGGGACTAGCGGGGAGTTCTACGAGCAGTACTTC.

This clone was recorded a few times. The J gene is TRBJ2-5, the V gene TRBV5-1; 7 bases map to TRBD2. Germline V CDR1 and CDR2: SGHRS, YFSETQ. Germline trimming cut 4 bases from V and 2 bases from J; bases unmatched to any gene: 5. There are 14 residues in the CDR3. CDR3 bases: TGCGCCAGCAGCGAACCGGGACTACAAGAGACCCAGTACTTC. Amino acids: CASSEPGLQETQYF.

The chain is built from TRBV7-2 and TRBJ2-1; 9 positions match TRBD2. V gave up 0 bases and J gave up 4 bases; unmatched junction bases: 7. CDR1 and CDR2 from the germline V gene are SGHTA and FQGNSA. The CDR3 length is 17 residues. CDR3 protein: CASSLAPRTSAYNEQFF. As DNA, the CDR3 is TGTGCCAGCAGCTTAGCTCCCCGGACTAGCGCGTACAATGAGCAGTTCTTC.

CDR3 region: CASSQGQGPATEAFF. The CDR3, as DNA: TGTGCCAGCAGCCAGGGACAGGGACCTGCGACTGAAGCTTTCTTT. The chain is built from TRBV16 and TRBJ1-1; TRBD1 aligns across 9 bases. V lost 3 bases, J lost 5 bases, and 7 bases stayed unmatched. The CDR3 is made up of 15 amino acids. Germline V gene sequence: CDR1 KGHSY, CDR2 FQNENV.

The chain has TRBV7-6 and TRBJ1-4; the D gene is possibly TRBD1 (5 bases). Trimming stripped 5 bases from V and 3 bases from J, with 13 bases between. Germline V gene data show CDR1 as SGHVS and CDR2 as FNYEAQ. The CDR3 length is 15 residues. The CDR3 reads CASSAMTASNEKLFF. CDR3 nucleotide sequence: TGTGCCAGCAGCGCTATGACAGCATCTAATGAAAAACTGTTTTTT.

This chain links TRBV6-6 with TRBJ2-3; TRBD2 agrees at 7 bases. The length of the CDR3 is 16 residues. Germline V gives CDR1 MNHNY, CDR2 SVGAGI (reference sequence). Trimming removed 0 bases from V and 2 bases from J; junction bases left unmatched: 5. In nucleotides, the CDR3 is TGTGCCAGCAGTTACTCGCCAGCGGGAAACACAGATACGCAGTATTTT. This translates into CASSYSPAGNTDTQYF.

The chain is built from TRBV5-4 and TRBJ2-2; no firm D call. There are 14 residues in the CDR3. The germline V gene has CDR1 SGHNT and CDR2 YYREEE (reference sequence). Trimming left V 5 bases short and J 0 bases short, with 8 bases between. CDR3 loop: CASSWRTNTGELFF. Written as DNA, the CDR3 is TGTGCCAGCAGTTGGAGAACGAACACCGGGGAGCTGTTTTTT.

V is TRBV5-1 and J is TRBJ2-7; TRBD1 is a possible D gene (6 bases). The germline V gene encodes CDR1 SGHRS and CDR2 YFSETQ. CDR3 size: 14 residues. V lost 4 bases, J lost 2 bases, and 13 bases lay in between. This chain's CDR3 is CASSPLQGTYEQYF. The CDR3 nucleotides read TGCGCCAGCAGCCCCTTACAGGGTACCTACGAGCAGTACTTC.